A selection of T cell receptor beta chains follows, all from one sample in a study of identical twins. TCRdb analysed the 5' RACE reads with MiXCR anew, one entry per CDR3 protein. The sample holds about 220,000 distinct CDR3 sequences, approximately 7.8% seen once. The sample also formed part of further work on yellow fever vaccine responses in identical twins.

Material for sequencing was CD8+ T cells sorted from blood. Receptor source: a woman in her late teens or twenties in good health. Each CDR3 is given with its conserved first and last residue. D genes are given only for firm matches. Not every row has a clone size; where given, it reads once, few, many or a size class.

J gene: TRBJ2-3; V gene: TRBV2; clone size: few; D gene: .; CDR3 protein: CASPGAADTQYF; CDR3 DNA: TGTGCCAGTCCGGGAGCCGCAGATACGCAGTATTTT
J gene: TRBJ2-1; V gene: TRBV5-5; clone size: many; D gene: .; CDR3 protein: CASSSLGQGLYDEQFF; CDR3 DNA: TGTGCCAGCAGTTCATTAGGGCAGGGTTTATACGATGAGCAGTTCTTC
J gene: TRBJ2-1; V gene: TRBV5-5; clone size: many; D gene: TRBD2; CDR3 protein: CATLGGERSYNEQFF; CDR3 DNA: TGTGCCACCCTTGGGGGGGAAAGGTCCTACAATGAGCAGTTCTTC
J gene: TRBJ2-2; V gene: TRBV14; clone size: .; D gene: .; CDR3 protein: CASSLPAGELFF; CDR3 DNA: TGTGCCAGCAGCCTCCCCGCCGGGGAGCTGTTTTTT
J gene: TRBJ1-1; V gene: TRBV19; clone size: many; D gene: TRBD1; CDR3 protein: CASNIEGDRGATEAFF; CDR3 DNA: TGTGCCAGTAACATTGAGGGAGACAGGGGCGCCACTGAAGCTTTCTTT
J gene: TRBJ2-1; V gene: TRBV20-1; clone size: many; D gene: TRBD2; CDR3 protein: CSARDVGGADEQFF; CDR3 DNA: TGCAGTGCTAGAGATGTCGGGGGGGCGGATGAGCAGTTCTTC
J gene: TRBJ2-3; V gene: TRBV7-2; clone size: many; D gene: TRBD2; CDR3 protein: CASSFLAGGLDTQYF; CDR3 DNA: TGTGCCAGCAGCTTCTTAGCGGGAGGGCTGGATACGCAGTATTTT
J gene: TRBJ2-1; V gene: TRBV13; clone size: .; D gene: TRBD1; CDR3 protein: CASSLGPTGGFSSEQFF; CDR3 DNA: TGTGCCAGCAGCTTAGGCCCTACAGGGGGCTTCTCTAGTGAGCAGTTCTTC
J gene: TRBJ1-1; V gene: TRBV28; clone size: few; D gene: .; CDR3 protein: CASSLIGGGTEAFF; CDR3 DNA: TGTGCCAGCAGTTTAATCGGGGGTGGAACTGAAGCTTTCTTT
J gene: TRBJ2-1; V gene: TRBV20-1; clone size: .; D gene: .; CDR3 protein: CSARDSGWGERPLSSYNEQFF; CDR3 DNA: TGCAGTGCTAGAGATAGCGGCTGGGGGGAGAGACCGCTAAGTTCCTACAATGAGCAGTTCTTC
J gene: TRBJ2-3; V gene: TRBV5-1; clone size: .; D gene: .; CDR3 protein: CASSSRGTGKDTQYF; CDR3 DNA: TGCGCCAGCAGTTCGCGGGGAACAGGGAAAGATACGCAGTATTTT
J gene: TRBJ1-2; V gene: TRBV2; clone size: few; D gene: .; CDR3 protein: CATGGRGYTF; CDR3 DNA: TGTGCCACCGGGGGGCGAGGCTACACCTTC
J gene: TRBJ2-2; V gene: TRBV6-1; clone size: .; D gene: TRBD2; CDR3 protein: CASTSGGNGELFF; CDR3 DNA: TGTGCCTCGACTAGCGGAGGGAACGGGGAGCTGTTTTTT
J gene: TRBJ2-3; V gene: TRBV6-1; clone size: few; D gene: TRBD2; CDR3 protein: CASENSGGESDTQYF; CDR3 DNA: TGTGCCAGCGAAAATAGCGGGGGCGAGTCAGATACGCAGTATTTT
J gene: TRBJ1-1; V gene: TRBV10-3; clone size: .; D gene: TRBD1; CDR3 protein: CAISESGTANTEAFF; CDR3 DNA: TGTGCCATCAGTGAGTCGGGGACAGCGAACACTGAAGCTTTCTTT
J gene: TRBJ2-7; V gene: TRBV20-1; clone size: few; D gene: TRBD1; CDR3 protein: CSARDRDRSYEQYF; CDR3 DNA: TGCAGTGCTAGAGATCGGGACAGGTCCTACGAGCAGTACTTC
J gene: TRBJ2-5; V gene: TRBV20-1; clone size: .; D gene: TRBD2; CDR3 protein: CSARSRLAEWETQYF; CDR3 DNA: TGCAGTGCTAGAAGTCGACTAGCGGAATGGGAGACCCAGTACTTC
J gene: TRBJ2-2; V gene: TRBV20-1; clone size: few; D gene: TRBD2; CDR3 protein: CSARVGLAGGPGTGELFF; CDR3 DNA: TGCAGTGCTAGAGTCGGACTAGCGGGAGGGCCGGGCACCGGGGAGCTGTTTTTT
J gene: TRBJ1-4; V gene: TRBV5-6; clone size: many; D gene: .; CDR3 protein: CASSLTIEIGGLEEKLFF; CDR3 DNA: TGTGCCAGCAGCTTAACAATTGAAATTGGTGGTTTGGAAGAAAAACTGTTTTTT
J gene: TRBJ2-7; V gene: TRBV7-6; clone size: few; D gene: TRBD1; CDR3 protein: CASSSRQGVNYEQYF; CDR3 DNA: TGTGCCAGCAGTTCTAGACAGGGGGTAAACTACGAGCAGTACTTC
J gene: TRBJ2-7; V gene: TRBV27; clone size: few; D gene: .; CDR3 protein: CASSLSTGPVVYEQYF; CDR3 DNA: TGTGCCAGCAGCCTCTCGACAGGACCAGTGGTGTACGAGCAGTACTTC
J gene: TRBJ2-5; V gene: TRBV6-1; clone size: few; D gene: TRBD2; CDR3 protein: CASRPGLAEETQYF; CDR3 DNA: TGTGCCAGCAGACCGGGACTAGCGGAAGAGACCCAGTACTTC
J gene: TRBJ2-3; V gene: TRBV7-3; clone size: few; D gene: .; CDR3 protein: CASSLAKTGLNTDTQYF; CDR3 DNA: TGTGCCAGCAGCTTAGCGAAGACAGGTTTAAACACAGATACGCAGTATTTT
J gene: TRBJ1-1; V gene: TRBV4-1; clone size: .; D gene: TRBD1; CDR3 protein: CASSLGQTNTEAFF; CDR3 DNA: TGCGCCAGCAGCCTGGGACAGACCAACACTGAAGCTTTCTTT
J gene: TRBJ1-3; V gene: TRBV4-1; clone size: few; D gene: .; CDR3 protein: CASSQEANTIYF; CDR3 DNA: TGCGCCAGCAGCCAAGAGGCAAACACCATATATTTT
J gene: TRBJ2-7; V gene: TRBV27; clone size: .; D gene: TRBD2; CDR3 protein: CASSSGRQYEQYF; CDR3 DNA: TGTGCCAGCTCTAGCGGGAGACAATACGAGCAGTACTTC
J gene: TRBJ2-7; V gene: TRBV27; clone size: few; D gene: .; CDR3 protein: CASSLSTDGWEQYF; CDR3 DNA: TGTGCCAGCAGTTTATCTACCGACGGATGGGAGCAGTACTTC
J gene: TRBJ1-1; V gene: TRBV13; clone size: few; D gene: TRBD1; CDR3 protein: CASSLGRDRGSGAFF; CDR3 DNA: TGTGCCAGCAGCTTAGGCCGGGACAGGGGAAGTGGAGCTTTCTTT
J gene: TRBJ1-1; V gene: TRBV10-3; clone size: many; D gene: .; CDR3 protein: CAISGGREHTLNTEAFF; CDR3 DNA: TGTGCCATCAGTGGGGGCCGGGAACACACCTTGAACACTGAAGCTTTCTTT
J gene: TRBJ2-3; V gene: TRBV12-5; clone size: .; D gene: .; CDR3 protein: CASGEERKTDTQYF; CDR3 DNA: TGTGCTAGTGGTGAGGAGCGGAAAACAGATACGCAGTATTTT
J gene: TRBJ2-1; V gene: TRBV24-1; clone size: .; D gene: .; CDR3 protein: CATSRLAYNEQFF; CDR3 DNA: TGTGCCACCAGTCGACTAGCCTACAATGAGCAGTTCTTC
J gene: TRBJ2-1; V gene: TRBV11-1; clone size: many; D gene: TRBD1; CDR3 protein: CASSSTNRGLGQYNEQFF; CDR3 DNA: TGTGCCAGCAGCTCGACCAACAGGGGGCTGGGGCAATACAATGAGCAGTTCTTC
J gene: TRBJ1-1; V gene: TRBV2; clone size: few; D gene: .; CDR3 protein: CASSEAPGGEDEAFF; CDR3 DNA: TGTGCCAGCAGTGAAGCCCCGGGAGGGGAGGATGAAGCTTTCTTT
J gene: TRBJ2-1; V gene: TRBV7-9; clone size: few; D gene: .; CDR3 protein: CASRYLTYNEQFF; CDR3 DNA: TGTGCCAGCAGATATTTAACCTACAATGAGCAGTTCTTC